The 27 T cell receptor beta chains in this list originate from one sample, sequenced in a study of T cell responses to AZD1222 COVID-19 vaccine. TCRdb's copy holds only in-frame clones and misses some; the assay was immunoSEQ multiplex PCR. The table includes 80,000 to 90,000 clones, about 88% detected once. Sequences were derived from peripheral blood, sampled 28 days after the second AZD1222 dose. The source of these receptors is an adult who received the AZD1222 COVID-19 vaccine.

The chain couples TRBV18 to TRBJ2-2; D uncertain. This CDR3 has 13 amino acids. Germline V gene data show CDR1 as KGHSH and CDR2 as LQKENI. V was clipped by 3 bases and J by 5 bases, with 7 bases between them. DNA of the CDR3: TGTGCCAGCTCACCCGGATTGACCGGGGAGCTGTTTTTT. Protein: CASSPGLTGELFF.

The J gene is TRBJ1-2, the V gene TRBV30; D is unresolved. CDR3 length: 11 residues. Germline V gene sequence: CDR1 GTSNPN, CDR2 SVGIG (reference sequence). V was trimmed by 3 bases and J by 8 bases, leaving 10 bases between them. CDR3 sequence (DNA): TGTGCCTGGAGCGTTTTTGAGGGCTACACCTTC. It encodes CAWSVFEGYTF.

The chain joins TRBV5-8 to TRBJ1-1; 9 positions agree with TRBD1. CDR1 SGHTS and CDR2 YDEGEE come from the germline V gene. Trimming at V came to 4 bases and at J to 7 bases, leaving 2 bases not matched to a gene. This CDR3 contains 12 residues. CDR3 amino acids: CASSRTGDEAFF. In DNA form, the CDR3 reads TGTGCCAGCAGCCGGACAGGGGATGAAGCTTTCTTT.

CDR3 sequence (DNA): TGTGCCAGCAGCTTACCCCTGGACAGGGCTGGGAACTATGGCTACACCTTC. This gives the protein CASSLPLDRAGNYGYTF. This chain links TRBV7-9 with TRBJ1-2; TRBD1 matches at 8 bases. The CDR3 contains 17 residues. Germline CDR1 SEHNR, CDR2 FQNEAQ (reference sequence). Trimming at V came to 2 bases and at J to 2 bases, leaving 10 bases not matched to a gene.

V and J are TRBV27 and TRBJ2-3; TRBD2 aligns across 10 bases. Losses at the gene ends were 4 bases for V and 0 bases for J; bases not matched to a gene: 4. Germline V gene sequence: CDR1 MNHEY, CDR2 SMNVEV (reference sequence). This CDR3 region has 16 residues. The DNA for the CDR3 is TGTGCCAGCAGTTCACGGACTAGCGGTAGCACAGATACGCAGTATTTT. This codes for CASSSRTSGSTDTQYF.

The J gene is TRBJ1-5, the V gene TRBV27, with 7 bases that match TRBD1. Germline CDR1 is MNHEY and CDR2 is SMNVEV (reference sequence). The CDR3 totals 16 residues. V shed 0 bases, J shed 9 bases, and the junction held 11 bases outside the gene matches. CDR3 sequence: CASSLSGQSFNSPQHF. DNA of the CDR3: TGTGCCAGCAGTTTATCGGGACAGTCGTTCAATTCGCCCCAGCATTTT.

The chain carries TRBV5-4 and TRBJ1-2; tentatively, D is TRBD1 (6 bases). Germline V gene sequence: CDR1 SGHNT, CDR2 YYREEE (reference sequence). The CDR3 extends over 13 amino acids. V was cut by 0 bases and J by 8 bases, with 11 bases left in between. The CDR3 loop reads CASSLAGAGGYTF. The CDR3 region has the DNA TGTGCCAGCAGCTTGGCAGGGGCCGGGGGCTACACCTTC. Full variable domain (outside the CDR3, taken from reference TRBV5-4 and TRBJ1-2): ETGVTQSPTHLIKTRGQQVTLRCSSQSGHNTVSWYQQALGQGPQFIFQYYREEENGRGNFPPRFSGLQFPNYSSELNVNALELDDSALYLCASSLAGAGGYTFGSGTRLTVV.

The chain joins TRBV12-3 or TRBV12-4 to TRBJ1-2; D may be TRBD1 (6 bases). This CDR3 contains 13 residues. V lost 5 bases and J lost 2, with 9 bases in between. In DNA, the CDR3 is TGTGCCAGCAGTCCAGGGGAAAACTATGGCTACACCTTC. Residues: CASSPGENYGYTF.

The CDR3 sequence: CASSQSSRDRTSNYGYTF. CDR3 DNA sequence: TGCGCCAGCAGCCAATCGTCCCGGGACAGAACTTCTAACTATGGCTACACCTTC. V is TRBV4-1 and J is TRBJ1-2, with 7 bases lining up with TRBD1. CDR1 and CDR2 (germline): MGHRA, YSYEKL. CDR3 size: 18 residues. The J segment lost 0 bases and the V segment lost 2 bases, leaving 12 bases of the junction unmatched.

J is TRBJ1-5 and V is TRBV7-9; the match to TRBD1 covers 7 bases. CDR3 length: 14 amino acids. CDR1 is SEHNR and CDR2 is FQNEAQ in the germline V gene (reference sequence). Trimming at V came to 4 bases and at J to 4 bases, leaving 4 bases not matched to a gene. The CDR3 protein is CASSSGQQNQPQHF. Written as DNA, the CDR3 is TGTGCCAGCAGCTCGGGACAGCAGAATCAGCCCCAGCATTTT.

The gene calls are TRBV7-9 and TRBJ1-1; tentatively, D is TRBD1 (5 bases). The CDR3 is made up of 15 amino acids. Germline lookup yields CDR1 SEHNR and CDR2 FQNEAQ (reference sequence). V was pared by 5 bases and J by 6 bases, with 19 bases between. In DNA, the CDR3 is TGTGCCAGCAGCCTCACCCAGATCGGGGGGGCTGAAGCTTTCTTT. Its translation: CASSLTQIGGAEAFF.

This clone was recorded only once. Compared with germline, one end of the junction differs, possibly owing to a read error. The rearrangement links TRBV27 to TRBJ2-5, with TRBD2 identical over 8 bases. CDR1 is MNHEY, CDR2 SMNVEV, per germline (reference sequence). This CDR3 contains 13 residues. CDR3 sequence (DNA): TGTGCCAGCAGCGGGGGGGGTCAAGCGACCCAGTACTTC. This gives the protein CASSGGGQATQYF.

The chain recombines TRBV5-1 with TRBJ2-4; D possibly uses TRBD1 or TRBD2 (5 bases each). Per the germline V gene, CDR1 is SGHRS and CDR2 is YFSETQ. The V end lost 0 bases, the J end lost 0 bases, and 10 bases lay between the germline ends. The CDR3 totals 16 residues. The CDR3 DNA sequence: TGCGCCAGCAGCTTGGACTCGGGGCTAGCCAAAAACATTCAGTACTTC. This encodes CASSLDSGLAKNIQYF.

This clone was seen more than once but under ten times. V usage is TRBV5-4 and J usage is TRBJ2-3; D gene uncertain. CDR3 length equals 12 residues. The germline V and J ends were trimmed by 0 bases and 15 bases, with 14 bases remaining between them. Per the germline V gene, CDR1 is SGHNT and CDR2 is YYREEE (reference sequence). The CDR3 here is CASSLGDRRPYF. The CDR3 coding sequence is TGTGCCAGCAGCTTGGGGGATCGCCGGCCATATTTT.

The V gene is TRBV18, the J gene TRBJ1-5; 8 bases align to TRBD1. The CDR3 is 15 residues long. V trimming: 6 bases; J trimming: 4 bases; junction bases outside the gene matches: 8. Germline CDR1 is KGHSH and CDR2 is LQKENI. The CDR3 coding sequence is TGTGCCAGCTCTCCTGGGACAGGCCTTAATCAGCCCCAGCATTTT. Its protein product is CASSPGTGLNQPQHF.

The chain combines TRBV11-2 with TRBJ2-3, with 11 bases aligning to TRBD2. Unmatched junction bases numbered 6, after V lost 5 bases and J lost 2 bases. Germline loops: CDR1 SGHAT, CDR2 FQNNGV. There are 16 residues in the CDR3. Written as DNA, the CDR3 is TGTGCCAGCAGCAGAAGACTAGCGGGGCCCACAGATACGCAGTATTTT. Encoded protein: CASSRRLAGPTDTQYF.

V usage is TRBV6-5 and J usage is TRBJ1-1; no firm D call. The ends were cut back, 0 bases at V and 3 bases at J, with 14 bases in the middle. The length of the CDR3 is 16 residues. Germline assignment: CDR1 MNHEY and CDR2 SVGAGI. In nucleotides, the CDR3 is TGTGCCAGCAGTTACTCGTCCCCGGCGCAATACACTGAAGCTTTCTTT. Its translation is CASSYSSPAQYTEAFF.

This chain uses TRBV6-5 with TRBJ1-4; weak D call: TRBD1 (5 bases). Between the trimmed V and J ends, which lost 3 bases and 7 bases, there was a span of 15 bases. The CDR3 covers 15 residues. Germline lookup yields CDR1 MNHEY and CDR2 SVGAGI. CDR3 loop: CASSYGTGRGEKLFF. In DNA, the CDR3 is TGTGCCAGCAGTTATGGTACGGGGAGGGGTGAAAAACTGTTTTTT.

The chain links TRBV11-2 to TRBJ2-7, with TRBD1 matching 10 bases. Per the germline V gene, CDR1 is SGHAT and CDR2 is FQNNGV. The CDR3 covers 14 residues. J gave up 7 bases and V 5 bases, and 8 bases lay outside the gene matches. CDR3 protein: CASSRRQGAGEQYF. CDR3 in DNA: TGTGCCAGCAGCCGTCGACAGGGGGCGGGGGAGCAGTACTTC.

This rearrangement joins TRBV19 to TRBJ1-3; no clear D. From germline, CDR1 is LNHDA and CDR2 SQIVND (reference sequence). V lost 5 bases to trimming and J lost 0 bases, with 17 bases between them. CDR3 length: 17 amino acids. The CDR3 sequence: CASSSSGRTTSGNTIYF. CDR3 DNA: TGTGCCAGTAGTTCATCCGGTCGGACCACCTCTGGAAACACCATATATTTT.

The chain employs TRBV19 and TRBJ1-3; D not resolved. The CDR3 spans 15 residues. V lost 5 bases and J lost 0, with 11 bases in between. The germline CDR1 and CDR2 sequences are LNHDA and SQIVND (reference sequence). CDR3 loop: CASSPRRLSGNTIYF. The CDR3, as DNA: TGTGCCAGTAGTCCCCGACGGCTCTCTGGAAACACCATATATTTT. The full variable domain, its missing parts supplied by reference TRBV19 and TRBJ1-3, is DGGITQSPKYLFRKEGQNVTLSCEQNLNHDAMYWYRQDPGQGLRLIYYSQIVNDFQKGDIAEGYSVSREKKESFPLTVTSAQKNPTAFYLCASSPRRLSGNTIYFGEGSWLTVV.

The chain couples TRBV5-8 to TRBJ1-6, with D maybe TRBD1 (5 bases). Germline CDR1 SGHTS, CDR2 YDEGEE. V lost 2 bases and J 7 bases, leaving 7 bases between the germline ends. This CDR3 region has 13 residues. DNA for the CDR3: TGTGCCAGCAGCTTACGACAGAATTCACCCCTCCACTTT. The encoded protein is CASSLRQNSPLHF.

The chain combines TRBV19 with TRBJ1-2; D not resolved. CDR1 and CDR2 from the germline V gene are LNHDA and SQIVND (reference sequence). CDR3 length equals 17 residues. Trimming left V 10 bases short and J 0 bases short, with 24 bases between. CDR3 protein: CATRSSGNPQANYGYTF. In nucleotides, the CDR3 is TGTGCCACCCGGTCTTCCGGCAACCCTCAAGCTAACTATGGCTACACCTTC.

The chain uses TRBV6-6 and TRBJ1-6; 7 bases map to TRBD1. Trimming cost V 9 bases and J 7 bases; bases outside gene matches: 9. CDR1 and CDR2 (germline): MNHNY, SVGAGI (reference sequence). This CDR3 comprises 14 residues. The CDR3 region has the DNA TGTGCCAGTCGACTGGGGACAGAGAATTCACCCCTCCACTTT. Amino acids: CASRLGTENSPLHF.

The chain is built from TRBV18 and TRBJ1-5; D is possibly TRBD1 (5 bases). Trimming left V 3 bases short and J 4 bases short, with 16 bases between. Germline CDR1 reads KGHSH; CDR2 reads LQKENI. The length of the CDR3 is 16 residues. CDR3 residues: CASSPVGVVGNQPQHF. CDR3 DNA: TGTGCCAGCTCACCTGTAGGGGTCGTCGGAAATCAGCCCCAGCATTTT.

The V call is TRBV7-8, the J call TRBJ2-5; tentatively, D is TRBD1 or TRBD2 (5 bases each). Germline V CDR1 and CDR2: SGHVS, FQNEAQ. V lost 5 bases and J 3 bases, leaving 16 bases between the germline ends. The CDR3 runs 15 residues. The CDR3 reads CASSPPGPSEETQYF. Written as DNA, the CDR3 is TGTGCCAGCAGCCCACCGGGGCCCTCAGAAGAGACCCAGTACTTC.

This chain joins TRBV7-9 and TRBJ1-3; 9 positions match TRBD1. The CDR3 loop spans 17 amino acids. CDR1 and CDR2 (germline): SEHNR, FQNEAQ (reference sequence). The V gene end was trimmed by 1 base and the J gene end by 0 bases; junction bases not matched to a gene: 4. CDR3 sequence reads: CASSLGGTGFSGNTIYF. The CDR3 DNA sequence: TGTGCCAGCAGCTTAGGAGGGACAGGGTTCTCTGGAAACACCATATATTTT.